This T cell receptor (beta chain) came from a study of T cell responses to AZD1222 COVID-19 vaccine. Study-wide results and limits: Dominant at 160-218 and 743-854, vaccine-associated CD4 TCRs also spanned spike. The repertoires were collected only after the peak T cell response. Females outnumbered males among donors, who were mostly white British; clonal diversity was possibly underestimated.

Pooled together were second doses at about 4 or about 12 weeks. On this clone itself: Its antigen remains unknown.

This CDR3 is built from 16 residues. V was pared by 7 bases and J by 6 bases, with 14 bases of the junction left unmatched. Germline V gene lookup returns CDR1 MNHEY and CDR2 SMNVEV (reference sequence). Assay used: immunoSEQ multiplex PCR; TCRdb lists only in-frame clones, some missing. The sample contains about 94,000 clones, around 85% of which appear only once. The receptor comes from an adult who received the AZD1222 COVID-19 vaccine. The sample in question was peripheral blood, obtained 28 days after the second AZD1222 dose. This rearrangement joins TRBV27 to TRBJ2-2, with 7 bases aligning to TRBD2. Written as DNA, the CDR3 is TGTGCCAGCACCTCTTTAACGGGGGGATTATCCGGGGAGCTGTTTTTT. This gives the protein CASTSLTGGLSGELFF.